This T cell receptor (beta chain) was sequenced in a study of blood T cells in healthy people across ages. This clonotype occurred a few times. Sample-barcoded 5' priming and a J-beta primer mix drove a second PCR of roughly 7 to 11 cycles. Each CDR3 protein is one row after TCRdb ran MiXCR on the 5' RACE reads. Here the sample spans 1.6 million or so distinct CDR3 sequences, approximately 32% being singletons. The clonotype comes from a woman under 40 in good health. The sample consisted of blood.

CDR3 sequence reads: CASSLPRGQGHEQFF. The CDR3 DNA reads TGTGCCAGCAGCTTACCTCGCGGACAGGGGCATGAGCAGTTCTTC. The chain employs TRBV7-2 and TRBJ2-1, with 9 nucleotides matching TRBD1. The CDR3 spans 15 residues. The V and J ends lost 2 bases and 8 bases, in that order; junction bases with no gene match: 7. Germline V lookup: CDR1 SGHTA, CDR2 FQGNSA.